These 20 T cell receptor beta chains came from one sample sequenced in a study of cytomegalovirus exposure and HLA in healthy donors. Use of 60 Vbeta and 13 Jbeta primers characterized the PCR. Sequenced by immunoSEQ multiplex PCR; TCRdb stores in-frame clones only, minus some. Among approximately 160,000 clones listed, about 63% were seen once. Sequencing was done on a sample of PBMCs. These receptors all come from a woman in her thirties or forties in good health and CMV-seropositive.

Concerning this clone itself: In the same sample, other DNA sequences code for this CDR3. The J gene is TRBJ2-7, the V gene TRBV7-3; 8 bases map to TRBD1. The V segment lost 3 bases and the J segment 2 bases; nucleotides outside the gene matches: 3. CDR1 SGHTA and CDR2 FQGTGA come from the germline V gene. CDR3 size: 14 residues. This CDR3 reads CASSLGTGPYEQYF. The CDR3 DNA reads TGTGCCAGCAGCTTGGGGACAGGCCCCTACGAGCAGTACTTC.

J is TRBJ1-4 and V is TRBV5-1; tentatively, D is TRBD1 (5 bases). CDR3 length: 16 amino acids. Trimming stripped 4 bases from V and 2 bases from J, with 15 bases between. Per germline, CDR1 SGHRS and CDR2 YFSETQ. This chain's CDR3 is CASSQGDLLTNEKLFF. In DNA form, the CDR3 reads TGCGCCAGCAGCCAAGGGGATTTGTTGACTAATGAAAAACTGTTTTTT.

The chain joins TRBV5-1 to TRBJ2-3, with unresolved D. Trimming removed 3 bases at V and 2 bases at J, with 4 bases between. Germline CDR1 and CDR2: SGHRS and YFSETQ. The CDR3 spans 12 residues. The CDR3: CASSSNTDTQYF. The DNA for the CDR3 is TGCGCCAGCAGCTCTAACACAGATACGCAGTATTTT.

This clone was detected a few times. J is TRBJ1-1 and V is TRBV4-1; the D is unclear. V lost 0 bases to trimming and J lost 0 bases, with 8 bases between them. There are 15 residues in the CDR3. Germline lookup yields CDR1 MGHRA and CDR2 YSYEKL. As DNA, the CDR3 is TGCGCCAGCAGCCAAGAAACAGTGTTGAACACTGAAGCTTTCTTT. The encoded protein is CASSQETVLNTEAFF.

The V gene is TRBV5-4, the J gene TRBJ2-2; TRBD2 matches 7 bases. CDR3 length: 12 amino acids. The V gene's germline CDR1 is SGHNT and CDR2 YYREEE (reference sequence). The trim removed 5 bases at V and 7 bases at J, leaving 2 bases unmatched. This CDR3 reads CASRREGGELFF. For the CDR3, the DNA is TGTGCCAGCAGGAGGGAGGGCGGGGAGCTGTTTTTT.

J is TRBJ2-7 and V is TRBV14; TRBD1 is a possible D gene (6 bases). Between the trimmed V and J ends, which lost 4 bases and 0 bases, there was a span of 10 bases. The CDR3 spans 14 residues. Per germline, CDR1 SGHDN and CDR2 FVKESK. Here the CDR3 DNA reads TGTGCCAGCAGCCTCGGGACATCCTCCTACGAGCAGTACTTC. It is translated as CASSLGTSSYEQYF.

The chain links TRBV28 to TRBJ1-4; possible D gene TRBD1, 6 bases. CDR1 and CDR2 from the germline V gene are MDHEN and SYDVKM. Between the trimmed V and J ends, which lost 5 bases and 4 bases, there was a span of 14 bases. This CDR3 spans 15 amino acids. DNA of the CDR3: TGTGCCAGCAGTGGAGGGGGGGATATTAATGAAAAACTGTTTTTT. This encodes CASSGGGDINEKLFF.

The chain joins TRBV5-6 to TRBJ1-2, with unresolved D. The germline V gene encodes CDR1 SGHDT and CDR2 YYEEEE. This CDR3 region has 13 residues. V dropped 8 bases and J dropped 10 bases, with 21 bases sitting between them. CDR3 sequence reads: CASDFGPEGVYTF. The CDR3 DNA reads TGTGCCAGTGATTTTGGACCAGAGGGAGTCTACACCTTC.

The chain carries TRBV7-3 and TRBJ1-1; possibly TRBD1 for D (5 bases). This CDR3 has 12 amino acids. Germline CDR1 and CDR2: SGHTA and FQGTGA. V was pared by 2 bases and J by 6 bases, with 7 bases between. DNA for the CDR3: TGTGCCAGCAGCTTAGGGGGGGCTGAAGCTTTCTTT. Protein: CASSLGGAEAFF.

The genes are TRBV6-6 and TRBJ1-5, with 8 bases identical to TRBD1. V shed 6 bases, J shed 5 bases, and the junction held 12 bases outside the gene matches. Per germline, CDR1 MNHNY and CDR2 SVGAGI (reference sequence). The length of the CDR3 is 16 residues. The CDR3 DNA follows: TGTGCCAGCAGCCTATATGCGACAGGGGAGTATCAGCCCCAGCATTTT. It translates to CASSLYATGEYQPQHF.

The V and J genes are TRBV7-9 and TRBJ1-2; 7 bases agree with TRBD1. V gave up 7 bases and J gave up 8 bases; unmatched junction bases: 13. Looked up from germline, CDR1 is SEHNR and CDR2 is FQNEAQ (reference sequence). The CDR3 length is 14 residues. This CDR3 is CASIREGGFGGYTF. The CDR3 DNA reads TGTGCCAGCATCCGGGAAGGGGGCTTTGGGGGCTACACCTTC. Based on the CDR3 plus reference TRBV7-9 and TRBJ1-2, the full variable domain is DTGVSQNPRHKITKRGQNVTFRCDPISEHNRLYWYRQTLGQGPEFLTYFQNEAQLEKSRLLSDRFSAERPKGSFSTLEIQRTEQGDSAMYLCASIREGGFGGYTFGSGTRLTVV.

The V gene is TRBV5-4, the J gene TRBJ2-7; 12 nucleotides line up with TRBD2. CDR1 is SGHNT and CDR2 is YYREEE in the germline V gene (reference sequence). This CDR3 has 16 residues. J lost 3 bases, V lost 0 bases, and 4 bases had no gene match. CDR3 nucleotide sequence: TGTGCCAGCAGCTTGGGGACTAGCGGGACCATCTACGAGCAGTACTTC. Translation: CASSLGTSGTIYEQYF. Drawing the rest from reference TRBV5-4 and TRBJ2-7, the complete variable domain is ETGVTQSPTHLIKTRGQQVTLRCSSQSGHNTVSWYQQALGQGPQFIFQYYREEENGRGNFPPRFSGLQFPNYSSELNVNALELDDSALYLCASSLGTSGTIYEQYFGPGTRLTVT.

The CDR3 DNA reads as TGTGCCAGCAGCTGGACAGGGCGCGAGCAGTACTTC. Amino acid sequence: CASSWTGREQYF. The rearrangement uses TRBV5-6 and TRBJ2-7; 8 bases fit TRBD1. With V trimmed by 3 bases and J by 6 bases, 2 bases remained unmatched. Germline V gives CDR1 SGHDT, CDR2 YYEEEE. There are 12 residues in the CDR3.

Of note for this clone: This specimen includes other DNA sequences encoding the same CDR3. This chain links TRBV7-2 with TRBJ2-7; D not certain. Germline CDR1 SGHTA, CDR2 FQGNSA. The V gene lost 5 bases and the J gene lost 3 bases, with 5 bases spanning the gap. The CDR3 runs 11 residues. The CDR3 DNA follows: TGTGCCAGCAGCCCCCTCTACGAGCAGTACTTC. It yields the protein CASSPLYEQYF.

The chain couples TRBV7-3 to TRBJ2-3; 13 nucleotides line up with TRBD2. The CDR3 has 15 residues. The V and J ends lost 6 bases and 4 bases, in that order; junction bases with no gene match: 4. CDR1 is SGHTA and CDR2 is FQGTGA in the germline V gene. Here the CDR3 reads CASSWTSGSSDTQYF. Here the CDR3 DNA reads TGTGCCAGCAGTTGGACTAGCGGGAGCTCAGATACGCAGTATTTT. Based on the CDR3 plus reference TRBV7-3 and TRBJ2-3, the full variable domain is GAGVSQTPSNKVTEKGKYVELRCDPISGHTALYWYRQSLGQGPEFLIYFQGTGAADDSGLPNDRFFAVRPEGSVSTLKIQRTERGDSAVYLCASSWTSGSSDTQYFGPGTRLTVL.

This clone was seen only once. This chain joins TRBV27 and TRBJ1-4; 8 nucleotides line up with TRBD1. The CDR3 is 18 amino acids. Germline-derived CDR1 and CDR2 are MNHEY and SMNVEV (reference sequence). V dropped 4 bases and J dropped 2; count of bases not matched to a gene: 12. This CDR3 is CASSSRTGSVGTNEKLFF. CDR3 sequence (DNA): TGTGCCAGCAGTTCGAGGACAGGGAGCGTTGGGACTAATGAAAAACTGTTTTTT.

The chain links TRBV28 to TRBJ2-2; D is possibly TRBD1 (6 bases). The germline gives CDR1 MDHEN, CDR2 SYDVKM. Trimming removed 3 bases from V and 4 bases from J, with 15 bases in between. The CDR3 has 16 residues. CDR3 nucleotides: TGTGCCAGCAGTTTCGGGGCAGGGGTTACCACCGGGGAGCTGTTTTTT. Encoded protein: CASSFGAGVTTGELFF. Full variable domain (missing parts from reference TRBV28 and TRBJ2-2): DVKVTQSSRYLVKRTGEKVFLECVQDMDHENMFWYRQDPGLGLRLIYFSYDVKMKEKGDIPEGYSVSREKKERFSLILESASTNQTSMYLCASSFGAGVTTGELFFGEGSRLTVL.

The chain employs TRBV7-2 and TRBJ1-1, with a possible D match to TRBD1 (6 bases). The germline V gene encodes CDR1 SGHTA and CDR2 FQGNSA. This CDR3 spans 14 amino acids. V was pared by 5 bases and J by 4 bases, with 14 bases between. This CDR3 reads CASSGGWGPTEAFF. In DNA form, the CDR3 reads TGTGCCAGCAGCGGTGGTTGGGGGCCCACTGAAGCTTTCTTT.

This chain joins TRBV27 and TRBJ2-2, with 7 positions matching TRBD1. Germline values: CDR1 MNHEY, CDR2 SMNVEV (reference sequence). This CDR3 has 13 amino acids. The junction had 4 bases not matched to a gene; V was cut back by 6 bases and J by 6 bases. This CDR3 is CASRNRGAGELFF. CDR3 DNA: TGTGCCAGCAGAAACAGGGGTGCCGGGGAGCTGTTTTTT.

This clone was counted a few times. The chain is built from TRBV21-1 and TRBJ2-2; TRBD2 is the table's D call, not checked against the DNA. TRBV21-1 is noted as a pseudogene. The CDR3 sequence is 16 residues long. The chain's CDR3 is CASSLPSGRAGGELFF. CDR3 coding DNA: TGTGCCAGCAGCCTGCCTAGCGGGAGGGCCGGCGGGGAGCTGTTTTTT.